The entry below describes one TCR beta chain. The CDR3 has 13 amino acids. Between the trimmed V and J ends, which lost 5 bases and 1 base, there was a span of 8 bases. As originally analysed: Reference gene primers were amplified, and this amplification served to estimate nucleated cell counts. Using immunoSEQ multiplex PCR, the repertoire was profiled, and TCRdb retains in-frame clones only, with some absent. That table is the source of V, J and clone size, and D and trimming were worked out from the DNA. The repertoire holds 100,000 to 150,000 clones, with 60% to 80% as singletons. The source of the sample is a study of blood T cell repertoires in COVID-19.

Material: peripheral blood. V gene TRBV12-3 or TRBV12-4 combines with J gene TRBJ1-1; D possibly corresponds to TRBD1 (6 bases). The sequence derives from a man in his 60s with acute or convalescent COVID-19. CDR3 protein: CASSEQGNTEAFF. The CDR3 nucleotides are TGTGCCAGCAGTGAACAGGGGAACACTGAAGCTTTCTTT.